A single sample is the source of the 9 T cell receptor beta chains below, sequenced in a study of spatial heterogeneity in lung cancer (dated by TCRdb to between 2018 and 2021). The meaning of the sample's time point label: sample taken at primary tumor resection. The library was produced with 5' RACE. Instrument on record: NextSeq 500. TCRdb's own reprocessing of the public reads used fastp at Q25 and MiXCR and kept productive beta chains. Rows are combined by CDR3 protein, so each entry shows the most common genes and DNA. This sample gives around 92,000 distinct CDR3 sequences in total; approximately 12% of them show up just once. Just over 40% of the sample goes to the ten largest clones. Sequenced material: PBMCs, taken at surgery. These receptors were collected from a male donor with early-stage non-small cell lung cancer.

This clonotype was picked up many times. CDR3 sequence reads: CASSILAGGPNTQYF. The CDR3 region has the DNA TGTGCCAGCAGCATACTAGCGGGAGGGCCGAATACGCAGTATTTT. V usage is TRBV11-1 and J usage is TRBJ2-3; 13 bases are shared with TRBD2. This CDR3 is 15 amino acids long. Germline V gene lookup returns CDR1 SGHAT and CDR2 FQDESV (reference sequence). J was trimmed by 7 bases and V by 5 bases; bases with no gene match: 6.

This clonotype was seen ten or more times. The chain carries TRBV28 and TRBJ2-3; 14 bases agree with TRBD2. Germline CDR1 reads MDHEN; CDR2 reads SYDVKM. V lost 6 bases to trimming and J lost 7 bases; unmatched junction nucleotides: 6. The CDR3 consists of 15 residues. The CDR3 DNA sequence: TGTGCCAGCAGACTCGGGACTAGCGGGAGCTATACGCAGTATTTT. It translates to CASRLGTSGSYTQYF. The variable domain in full, with the rest retrieved from reference TRBV28 and TRBJ2-3, is DVKVTQSSRYLVKRTGEKVFLECVQDMDHENMFWYRQDPGLGLRLIYFSYDVKMKEKGDIPEGYSVSREKKERFSLILESASTNQTSMYLCASRLGTSGSYTQYFGPGTRLTVL.

This clonotype was counted a few times. The chain links TRBV6-1 to TRBJ1-1; D ambiguous. CDR3 length: 11 amino acids. Germline CDR1 MNHNS, CDR2 SASEGT. V was cut by 5 bases and J by 6 bases, with 7 bases left in between. CDR3 in DNA: TGTGCCAGCAGTCGGGGAGCTGAAGCTTTCTTT. This gives the protein CASSRGAEAFF.

The chain has TRBV2 and TRBJ2-2, with D possibly matching TRBD1 (6 bases). Looked up from germline, CDR1 is SNHLY and CDR2 is FYNNEI. This CDR3 spans 14 amino acids. Trimming cost V 7 bases and J 5 bases, with 14 bases left between them. In DNA form, the CDR3 reads TGTGCCAGCAACCAGATACAGGGAACCGGGGAGCTGTTTTTT. Its translation is CASNQIQGTGELFF.

There are a few counts of this clonotype. The J gene is TRBJ2-2, the V gene TRBV9; possibly TRBD1 for D (7 bases). Trimming shortened V by 0 bases and J by 4 bases, and 13 bases separated the two germline ends. The CDR3 has 16 amino acids. Looked up from germline, CDR1 is SGDLS and CDR2 is YYNGEE. The CDR3 region is CASSVASQGGTGELFF. The CDR3 nucleotides are TGTGCCAGCAGCGTAGCTTCCCAGGGGGGCACCGGGGAGCTGTTTTTT.

The chain links TRBV9 to TRBJ2-7, with 7 bases identical to TRBD2. The CDR3 sequence is 13 residues long. Per germline, CDR1 SGDLS and CDR2 YYNGEE. The junction had 4 bases not matched to a gene; V was cut back by 4 bases and J by 3 bases. The CDR3 here is CASSPSGNYEQYF. The CDR3 coding sequence is TGTGCCAGCAGCCCTAGCGGAAACTACGAGCAGTACTTC.

This clonotype was counted a few times. This chain connects TRBV28 to TRBJ2-7, with TRBD1 matching over 10 bases. J was trimmed by 0 bases and V by 6 bases; bases with no gene match: 5. The CDR3 covers 15 residues. Germline CDR1 MDHEN, CDR2 SYDVKM. DNA for the CDR3: TGTGCCAGCAGCACCCGGGACAGGGGCTCCTACGAGCAGTACTTC. Translation: CASSTRDRGSYEQYF.

The rearrangement links TRBV6-6 to TRBJ1-5; 7 nucleotides line up with TRBD1. The germline gives CDR1 MNHNY, CDR2 SVGAGI (reference sequence). CDR3 size: 15 residues. Trimming cost V 10 bases and J 2 bases; bases outside gene matches: 11. CDR3 loop: CATKGNGQGNQPQHF. The CDR3 DNA reads TGTGCCACCAAGGGGAACGGACAGGGCAATCAGCCCCAGCATTTT.

This clonotype was seen a few times. The chain has TRBV20-1 and TRBJ2-2; TRBD2 matches 8 bases. The CDR3 sequence is 17 residues long. Unmatched junction bases numbered 10, after V lost 0 bases and J lost 4 bases. Germline V gene sequence: CDR1 DFQATT, CDR2 SNEGSKA (reference sequence). The CDR3 sequence: CSARDEVEREFTGELFF. Here the CDR3 DNA reads TGCAGTGCTAGAGACGAGGTGGAGCGGGAGTTCACCGGGGAGCTGTTTTTT.